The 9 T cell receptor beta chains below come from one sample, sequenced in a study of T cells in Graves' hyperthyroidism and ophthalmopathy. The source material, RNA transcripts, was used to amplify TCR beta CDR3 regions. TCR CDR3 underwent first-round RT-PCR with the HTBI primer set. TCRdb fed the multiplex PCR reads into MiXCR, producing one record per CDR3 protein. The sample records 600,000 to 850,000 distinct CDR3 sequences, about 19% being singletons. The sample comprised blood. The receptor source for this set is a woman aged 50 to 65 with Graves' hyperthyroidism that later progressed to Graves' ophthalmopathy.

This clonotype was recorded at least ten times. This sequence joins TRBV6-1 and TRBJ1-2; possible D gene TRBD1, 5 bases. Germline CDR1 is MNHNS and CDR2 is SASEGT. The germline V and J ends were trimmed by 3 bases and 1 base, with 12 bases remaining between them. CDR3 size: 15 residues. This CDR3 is CASSDEGTLNYGYTF. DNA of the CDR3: TGTGCCAGCAGTGATGAGGGGACGCTTAACTATGGCTACACCTTC.

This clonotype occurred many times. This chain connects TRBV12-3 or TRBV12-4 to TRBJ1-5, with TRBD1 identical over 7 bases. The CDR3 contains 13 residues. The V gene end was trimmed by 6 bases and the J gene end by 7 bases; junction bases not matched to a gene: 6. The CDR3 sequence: CASSYRGGQPQHF. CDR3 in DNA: TGTGCCAGCAGCTACAGGGGTGGGCAGCCCCAGCATTTT.

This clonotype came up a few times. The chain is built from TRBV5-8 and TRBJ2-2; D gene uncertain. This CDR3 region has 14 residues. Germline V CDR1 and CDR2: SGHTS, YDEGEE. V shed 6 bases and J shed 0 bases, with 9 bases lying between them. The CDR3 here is CASIPIANTGELFF. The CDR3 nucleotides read TGTGCCAGCATCCCGATCGCGAACACCGGGGAGCTGTTTTTT. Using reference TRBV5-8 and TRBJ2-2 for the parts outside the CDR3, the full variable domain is EAGVTQSPTHLIKTRGQQATLRCSPISGHTSVYWYQQALGLGLQFLLWYDEGEERNRGNFPPRFSGRQFPNYSSELNVNALELEDSALYLCASIPIANTGELFFGEGSRLTVL.

The DNA for the CDR3 is TGTGCCAGCAGTTCAGGACAGGGTTGGTTCTTC. It codes for CASSSGQGWFF. This chain links TRBV12-3 or TRBV12-4 with TRBJ2-1; 8 bases match TRBD1. V shed 4 bases, J shed 15 bases, and the junction held 5 bases outside the gene matches. This CDR3 spans 11 amino acids.

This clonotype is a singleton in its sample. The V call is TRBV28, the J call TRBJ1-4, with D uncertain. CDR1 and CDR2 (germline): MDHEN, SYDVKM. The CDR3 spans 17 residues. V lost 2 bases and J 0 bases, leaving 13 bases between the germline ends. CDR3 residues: CASSLLTPGTTNEKLFF. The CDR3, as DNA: TGTGCCAGCAGTTTACTTACTCCGGGTACAACTAATGAAAAACTGTTTTTT.

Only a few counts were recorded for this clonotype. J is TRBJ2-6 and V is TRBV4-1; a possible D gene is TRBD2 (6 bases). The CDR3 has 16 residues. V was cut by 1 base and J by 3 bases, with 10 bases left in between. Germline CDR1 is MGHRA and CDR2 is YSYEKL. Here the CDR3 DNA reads TGCGCCAGCAGCCAAGGGAGGGTGGTTGGGGCCAACGTCCTGACTTTC. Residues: CASSQGRVVGANVLTF.

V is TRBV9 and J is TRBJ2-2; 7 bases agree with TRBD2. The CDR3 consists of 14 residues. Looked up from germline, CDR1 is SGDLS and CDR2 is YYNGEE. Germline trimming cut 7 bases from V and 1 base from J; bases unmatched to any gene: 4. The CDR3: CASAASGNTGELFF. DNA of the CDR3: TGTGCCAGCGCGGCTAGCGGGAACACCGGGGAGCTGTTTTTT.

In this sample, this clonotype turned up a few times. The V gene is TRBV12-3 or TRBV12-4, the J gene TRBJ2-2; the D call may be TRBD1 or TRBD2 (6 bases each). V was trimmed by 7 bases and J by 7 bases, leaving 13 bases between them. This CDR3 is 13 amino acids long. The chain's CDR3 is CASTLGGNGELFF. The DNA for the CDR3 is TGTGCCAGCACCTTAGGGGGGAACGGGGAGCTGTTTTTT.

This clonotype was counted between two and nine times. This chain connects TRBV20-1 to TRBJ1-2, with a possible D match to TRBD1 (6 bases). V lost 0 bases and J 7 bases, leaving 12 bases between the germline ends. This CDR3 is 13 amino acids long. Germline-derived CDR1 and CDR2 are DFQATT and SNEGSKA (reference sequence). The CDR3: CSAREQGLSGYTF. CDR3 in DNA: TGCAGTGCTAGAGAACAGGGTCTGAGTGGCTACACCTTC.